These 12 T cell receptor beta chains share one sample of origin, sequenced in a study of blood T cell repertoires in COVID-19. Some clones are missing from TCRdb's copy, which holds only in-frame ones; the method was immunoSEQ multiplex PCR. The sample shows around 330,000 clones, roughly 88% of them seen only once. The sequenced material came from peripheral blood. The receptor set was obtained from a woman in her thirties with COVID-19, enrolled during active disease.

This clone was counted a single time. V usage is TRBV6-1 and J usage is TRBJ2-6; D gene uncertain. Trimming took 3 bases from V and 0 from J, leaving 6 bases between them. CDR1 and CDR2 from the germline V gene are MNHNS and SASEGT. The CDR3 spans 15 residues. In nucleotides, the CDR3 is TGTGCCAGCAGTGAGACTGACTCTGGGGCCAACGTCCTGACTTTC. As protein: CASSETDSGANVLTF.

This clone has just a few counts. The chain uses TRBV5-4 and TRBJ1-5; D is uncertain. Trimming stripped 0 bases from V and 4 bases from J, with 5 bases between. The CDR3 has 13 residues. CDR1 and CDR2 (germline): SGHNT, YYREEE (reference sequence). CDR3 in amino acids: CASSLDGNQPQHF. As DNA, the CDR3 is TGTGCCAGCAGCTTGGACGGGAATCAGCCCCAGCATTTT.

This chain's CDR3 is CATGGYSNTEAFF. In DNA form, the CDR3 reads TGTGCCACCGGTGGATACAGCAACACTGAAGCTTTCTTT. V gene TRBV6-5 combines with J gene TRBJ1-1; unclear D gene. The V gene lost 10 bases and the J gene lost 2 bases, with 14 bases spanning the gap. Germline-derived CDR1 and CDR2 are MNHEY and SVGAGI. This CDR3 region has 13 residues.

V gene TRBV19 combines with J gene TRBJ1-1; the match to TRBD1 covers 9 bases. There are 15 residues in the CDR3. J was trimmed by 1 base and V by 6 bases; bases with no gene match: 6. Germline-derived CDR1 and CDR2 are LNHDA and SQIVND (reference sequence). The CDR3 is CASRDRGRENTEAFF. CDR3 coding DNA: TGTGCCAGTAGGGACAGGGGTAGAGAGAACACTGAAGCTTTCTTT.

The CDR3 DNA reads TGTGCCAGCAGCTTAGATCCCGACTATGGCTACACCTTC. Its translation: CASSLDPDYGYTF. The J gene is TRBJ1-2, the V gene TRBV7-2; D call uncertain. This CDR3 spans 13 amino acids. Trimming removed 1 base at V and 3 bases at J, with 6 bases between. Germline-derived CDR1 and CDR2 are SGHTA and FQGNSA.

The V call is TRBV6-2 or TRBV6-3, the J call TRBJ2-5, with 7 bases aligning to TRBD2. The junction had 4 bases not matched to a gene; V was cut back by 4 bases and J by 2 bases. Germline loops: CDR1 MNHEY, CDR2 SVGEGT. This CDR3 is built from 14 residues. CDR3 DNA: TGTGCCAGCAGTTCCAGCGGGGAACAAGAGACCCAGTACTTC. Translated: CASSSSGEQETQYF.

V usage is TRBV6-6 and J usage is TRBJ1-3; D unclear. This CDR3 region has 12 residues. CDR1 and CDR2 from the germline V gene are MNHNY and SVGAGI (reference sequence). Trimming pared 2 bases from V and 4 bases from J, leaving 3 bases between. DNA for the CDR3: TGTGCCAGCAGTTACGAGGGAAACACCATATATTTT. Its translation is CASSYEGNTIYF.

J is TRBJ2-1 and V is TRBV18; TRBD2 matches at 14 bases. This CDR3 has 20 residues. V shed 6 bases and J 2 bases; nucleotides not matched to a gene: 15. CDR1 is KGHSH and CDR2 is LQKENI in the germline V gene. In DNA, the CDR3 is TGTGCCAGCTCGAGCGACACCGGGACTAGCGGGGGCACCACCTACAATGAGCAGTTCTTC. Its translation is CASSSDTGTSGGTTYNEQFF.

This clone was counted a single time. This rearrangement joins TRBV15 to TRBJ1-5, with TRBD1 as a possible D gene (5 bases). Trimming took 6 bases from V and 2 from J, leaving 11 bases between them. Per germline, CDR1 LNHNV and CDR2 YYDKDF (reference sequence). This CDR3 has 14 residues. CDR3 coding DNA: TGTGCCACCAGGCCCGCGGGGGGCAATCAGCCCCAGCATTTT. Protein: CATRPAGGNQPQHF.

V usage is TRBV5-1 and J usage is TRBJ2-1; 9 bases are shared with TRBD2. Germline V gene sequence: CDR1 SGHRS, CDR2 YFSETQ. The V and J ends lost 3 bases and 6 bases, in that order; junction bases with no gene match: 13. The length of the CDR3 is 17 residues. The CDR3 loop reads CASSSPLAGKTINEQFF. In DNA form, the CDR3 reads TGCGCCAGCAGCTCTCCCCTAGCGGGGAAAACAATCAATGAGCAGTTCTTC.

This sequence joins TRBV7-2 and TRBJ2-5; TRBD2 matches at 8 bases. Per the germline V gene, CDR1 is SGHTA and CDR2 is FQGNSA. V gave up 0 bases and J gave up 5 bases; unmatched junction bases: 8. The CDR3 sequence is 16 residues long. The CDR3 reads CASSLAAGGVSETQYF. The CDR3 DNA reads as TGTGCCAGCAGCTTAGCAGCCGGGGGGGTGTCTGAGACCCAGTACTTC. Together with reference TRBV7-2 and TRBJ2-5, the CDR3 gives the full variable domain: GAGVSQSPSNKVTEKGKDVELRCDPISGHTALYWYRQSLGQGLEFLIYFQGNSAPDKSGLPSDRFSAERTGGSVSTLTIQRTQQEDSAVYLCASSLAAGGVSETQYFGPGTRLLVL.

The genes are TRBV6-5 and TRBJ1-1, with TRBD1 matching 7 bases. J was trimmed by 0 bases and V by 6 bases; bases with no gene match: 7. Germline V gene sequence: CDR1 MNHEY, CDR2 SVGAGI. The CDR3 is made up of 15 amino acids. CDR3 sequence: CASSAQGTVNTEAFF. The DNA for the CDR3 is TGTGCCAGCAGCGCACAGGGGACAGTGAACACTGAAGCTTTCTTT.